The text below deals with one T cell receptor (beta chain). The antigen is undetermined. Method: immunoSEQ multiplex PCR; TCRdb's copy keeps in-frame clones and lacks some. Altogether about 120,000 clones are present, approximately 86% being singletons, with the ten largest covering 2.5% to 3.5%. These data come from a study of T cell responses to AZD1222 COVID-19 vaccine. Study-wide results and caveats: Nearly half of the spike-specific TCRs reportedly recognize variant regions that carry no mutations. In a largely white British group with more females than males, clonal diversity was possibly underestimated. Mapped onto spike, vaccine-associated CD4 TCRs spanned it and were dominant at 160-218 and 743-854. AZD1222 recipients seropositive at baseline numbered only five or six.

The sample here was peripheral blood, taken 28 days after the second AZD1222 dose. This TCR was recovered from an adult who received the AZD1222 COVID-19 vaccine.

CDR3: CASSKTAYSNQPQHF. The CDR3 DNA reads TGTGCCAGTAGTAAAACGGCTTATAGCAATCAGCCCCAGCATTTT. The chain recombines TRBV19 with TRBJ1-5; D call uncertain. Germline values: CDR1 LNHDA, CDR2 SQIVND (reference sequence). Trimming cost V 4 bases and J 0 bases, with 10 bases left between them. CDR3 length: 15 residues.